The entry that follows covers one TCR beta chain sequence. Its specificity is unknown. These data come from a study of OX40 agonist ivuxolimab in advanced cancers. The wider study: The study enrolled dose-escalation patients with hepatocellular carcinoma, melanoma, renal cell or head and neck cancer.

Study findings and constraints: Average numbers of expanded clones were greater in CD8+ T cells than in CD4+.

Measured with immunoSEQ multiplex PCR; TCRdb has only the in-frame clones, and not every one. The profile covers around 63,000 clones, with around 86% appearing a single time and approximately 1% taken by the ten largest. The CDR3 totals 16 residues. Germline CDR1 reads SGHDT; CDR2 reads YYEEEE. The ends were cut back, 3 bases at V and 0 bases at J, with 10 bases in the middle. The sequencing here drew on CD4+ or CD8+ T cells sorted from blood, taken in a trial of the OX40 agonist ivuxolimab. The sequence was obtained from an adult with an advanced solid tumor such as melanoma, head and neck, liver or kidney cancer. V usage is TRBV5-6 and J usage is TRBJ1-6, with D unresolved. CDR3 loop: CASSSAGSSYNSPLHF. CDR3 coding DNA: TGTGCCAGCAGCTCCGCGGGTAGCTCCTATAATTCACCCCTCCACTTT.